This is a list of T cell receptor beta chains from one sample in a study of CD8+ T cells in alopecia areata. Only in-frame clones appear in the TCRdb table, and some are missing; sequencing was by immunoSEQ multiplex PCR. In the table there are 190,000 or so clones, 60% to 70% of which are singletons. Sequencing was performed on CD4+ T cells sorted from blood, taken at week 4, from a patient treated with tofacitinib. The source is a human donor with alopecia areata. CDR3s include the opening cysteine and the closing phenylalanine or tryptophan. D genes are given only for firm matches. Size is stated for part of the rows, as once, few or many counts, or as a class when the clone is expanded.

d_gene,j_gene,abundance,len,v_gene,CDR3aa,CDR3nt
.,TRBJ2-7,.,14,TRBV2,CASSEGVRGYEQYF,TGTGCCAGCAGTGAAGGGGTCAGGGGCTACGAGCAGTACTTC
.,TRBJ2-4,few,15,TRBV7-2,CASSLLGASKNIQYF,TGTGCCAGCAGCTTACTGGGGGCGTCCAAAAACATTCAGTACTTC
.,TRBJ2-6,.,14,TRBV6-5,CATKGHSGANVLTF,TGTGCCACCAAGGGACACTCTGGGGCCAACGTCCTGACTTTC
.,TRBJ1-6,.,15,TRBV2,CASSAKGTYNSPLHF,TGTGCCAGCAGTGCCAAGGGAACCTATAATTCACCCCTCCACTTT
.,TRBJ2-7,medium-sized,12,TRBV28,CASMTPPYEQYF,TGTGCCAGCATGACCCCCCCCTACGAGCAGTACTTC
.,TRBJ1-1,few,14,TRBV6-5,CASTYESGGVEAFF,TGTGCCAGCACCTATGAGTCCGGTGGTGTTGAAGCTTTCTTT
.,TRBJ1-1,.,16,TRBV6-6,CASSYSVGRGNTEAFF,TGTGCCAGCAGTTACTCTGTCGGTCGAGGGAACACTGAAGCTTTCTTT
TRBD2,TRBJ2-1,.,15,TRBV2,CASSFTSGGGNEQFF,TGTGCCAGCAGTTTTACTAGCGGGGGGGGCAATGAGCAGTTCTTC
TRBD2,TRBJ2-5,.,16,TRBV5-4,CASSLDPASGQETQYF,TGTGCCAGCAGCTTGGATCCAGCTAGCGGGCAAGAGACCCAGTACTTC
TRBD1,TRBJ1-6,.,15,TRBV4-1,CASSQEDRGDSPLHF,TGCGCCAGCAGCCAAGAGGACAGGGGGGATTCACCCCTCCACTTT
TRBD1,TRBJ1-2,.,14,TRBV7-9,CASSRDGQAYGYTF,TGTGCCAGCAGCCGAGACGGACAGGCATATGGCTACACCTTC
TRBD1,TRBJ1-1,.,13,TRBV9,CASSVEGTGEAFF,TGTGCCAGCAGCGTAGAAGGGACAGGTGAAGCTTTCTTT
.,TRBJ2-5,few,17,TRBV7-2,CASSFTSGGHEGETQYF,TGTGCCAGCAGCTTCACCTCTGGGGGGCATGAGGGGGAGACCCAGTACTTC
.,TRBJ2-5,.,17,TRBV21-1,CASSKTGLAGVSETQYF,TGTGCCAGCAGCAAAACTGGGCTAGCGGGGGTGTCAGAGACCCAGTACTTC
.,TRBJ2-5,.,12,TRBV7-8,CASSLVSETQYF,TGTGCCAGCAGCTTAGTCTCCGAGACCCAGTACTTC
.,TRBJ1-2,few,14,TRBV4-3,CASSQSGLNYGYTF,TGCGCCAGCAGCCAGTCGGGTTTGAACTATGGCTACACCTTC
.,TRBJ2-3,once,15,TRBV28,CASSLGQLSADTQYF,TGTGCCAGCAGCCTCGGACAGCTGAGCGCAGATACGCAGTATTTT
TRBD1,TRBJ2-1,.,14,TRBV19,CASSSRTGYNEQFF,TGTGCCAGTAGTTCGAGGACAGGCTACAATGAGCAGTTCTTC
TRBD1,TRBJ2-1,.,11,TRBV20-1,CSARVRQGQFF,TGCAGTGCTAGGGTGAGACAGGGGCAGTTCTTC
TRBD1,TRBJ1-2,.,15,TRBV29-1,CSVDGTGRYSYGYTF,TGCAGCGTTGACGGGACAGGGCGGTATTCCTATGGCTACACCTTC
.,TRBJ1-6,.,18,TRBV25-1,CASSEYNPRAAKGSPLHF,TGTGCCAGCAGTGAATATAACCCAAGGGCCGCAAAGGGTTCACCCCTCCACTTT
.,TRBJ2-5,.,12,TRBV2,CASSGGMETQYF,TGTGCCAGCAGTGGAGGGATGGAGACCCAGTACTTC
TRBD1,TRBJ2-3,.,14,TRBV6-5,CASRGTGLSDTQYF,TGTGCCAGCAGGGGGACAGGGCTCTCAGATACGCAGTATTTT
TRBD1,TRBJ2-7,.,14,TRBV9,CASSVGTGIGEQYF,TGTGCCAGCAGCGTAGGGACAGGGATCGGAGAGCAGTACTTC
TRBD2,TRBJ2-7,.,18,TRBV5-1,CASSSSTGTSGGAGEQYF,TGCGCCAGCAGCTCGTCAACCGGGACTAGCGGGGGGGCCGGCGAGCAGTACTTC
.,TRBJ1-2,.,13,TRBV2,CASSVGTVNGYTF,TGTGCCAGCAGTGTGGGGACGGTTAATGGCTACACCTTC
TRBD1,TRBJ2-7,.,15,TRBV29-1,CSVGGPGQSARSQYF,TGCAGCGTTGGTGGGCCGGGACAGTCGGCTAGAAGTCAGTACTTC
.,TRBJ2-3,.,16,TRBV10-3,CAISESILVRTDTQYF,TGTGCCATCAGTGAGTCGATTCTAGTGAGGACAGATACGCAGTATTTT
TRBD1,TRBJ2-3,few,14,TRBV30,CAWSVTGGRDTQYF,TGTGCCTGGAGTGTCACAGGGGGAAGAGATACGCAGTATTTT
TRBD1,TRBJ1-6,.,14,TRBV2,CASLSRTGTSPLHF,TGTGCCAGTTTGTCGAGGACAGGGACCTCACCCCTCCACTTT
.,TRBJ2-3,.,15,TRBV28,CASSTAGAQTDTQYF,TGTGCCAGCAGTACCGCGGGGGCCCAGACAGATACGCAGTATTTT
TRBD2,TRBJ2-2,.,20,TRBV10-3,CAISEAPLLTSGGNTGELFF,TGTGCCATCAGTGAGGCGCCCCTATTGACTAGCGGGGGAAACACCGGGGAGCTGTTTTTT
TRBD2,TRBJ2-1,.,16,TRBV7-2,CASSSSGGFPGNEQFF,TGTGCCAGCAGCTCTAGCGGGGGGTTTCCGGGCAATGAGCAGTTCTTC
.,TRBJ2-5,.,12,TRBV30,CAWRGGAETQYF,TGTGCCTGGAGGGGGGGGGCAGAGACCCAGTACTTC
.,TRBJ1-1,few,12,TRBV7-2,CASRSPNTEAFF,TGTGCCAGCAGATCACCGAACACTGAAGCTTTCTTT
.,TRBJ1-4,.,15,TRBV27,CASRTSLVRNEKLFF,TGTGCCAGCCGAACCTCCCTCGTCAGGAATGAAAAACTGTTTTTT
.,TRBJ1-2,.,14,TRBV5-4,CASSLAGMASGYTF,TGTGCCAGCAGCTTAGCAGGGATGGCGAGCGGCTACACCTTC
.,TRBJ1-1,few,13,TRBV29-1,CSVEIGSGTEAFF,TGCAGCGTTGAGATCGGGTCGGGCACTGAAGCTTTCTTT
.,TRBJ2-5,.,13,TRBV30,CAWRVAGTETQYF,TGTGCCTGGAGGGTGGCGGGGACAGAGACCCAGTACTTC
TRBD1,TRBJ2-1,few,13,TRBV9,CASSNRGRDEQFF,TGTGCCAGCAGCAACAGGGGTAGGGATGAGCAGTTCTTC
.,TRBJ1-1,.,13,TRBV6-6,CASSYSGVTEAFF,TGTGCCAGCAGTTACTCGGGAGTCACTGAAGCTTTCTTT